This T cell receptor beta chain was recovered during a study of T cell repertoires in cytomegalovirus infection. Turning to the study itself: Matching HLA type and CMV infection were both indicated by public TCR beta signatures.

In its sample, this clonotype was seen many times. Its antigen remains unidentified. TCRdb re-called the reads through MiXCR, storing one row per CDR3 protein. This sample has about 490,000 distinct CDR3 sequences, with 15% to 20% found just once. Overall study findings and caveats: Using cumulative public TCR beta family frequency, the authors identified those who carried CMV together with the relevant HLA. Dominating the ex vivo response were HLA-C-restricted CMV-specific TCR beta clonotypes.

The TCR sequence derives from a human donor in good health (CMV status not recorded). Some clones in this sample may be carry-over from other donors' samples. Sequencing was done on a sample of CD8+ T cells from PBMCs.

The CDR3 loop is CASSPLQGSDEQFF. The CDR3 nucleotides read TGTGCCAGCAGCCCGCTCCAGGGATCGGATGAGCAGTTCTTC. This chain joins TRBV7-9 and TRBJ2-1, with D possibly matching TRBD1 (5 bases). The length of the CDR3 is 14 residues. The V end lost 5 bases, the J end lost 8 bases, and 16 bases lay between the germline ends. CDR1 SEHNR and CDR2 FQNEAQ come from the germline V gene (reference sequence).